Here is one T cell receptor beta chain with its context. Its antigen remains undetermined. No base quality information exists; no much larger clone differs at one position. Another Seattle source contributed samples from volunteer blood donors who had recovered from COVID-19. The collaborating institutions used their own protocols to collect whole blood in K2EDTA tubes. Collaborator samples were shipped for TCRbeta analysis as frozen whole blood, isolated PBMCs, or DNA extracted from either sample type. This record comes from a study of blood T cell repertoires in COVID-19 (TCRdb year 2020). A note on the overall study: Samples covering the acute and convalescent phases of COVID-19 were provided by collaborators in the United States, Italy and Spain. HLA class I and class II types, where available, came from metadata supplied by the sample provider rather than from assay-based typing. A de-identified subject ID, COVID-19 status, age in years and sex were almost always included in the sample metadata. Samples came from the ongoing ImmuneRACE study (first 160 participants) plus 1,254 subjects from 6 global collaborators. A freely available public database, intended as a resource for researchers studying the immune response to SARS-CoV-2, is where the repertoires were released. Deeply sampled blood TCRbeta repertoires from subjects exposed to, actively infected with, or recovered from COVID-19 were included in the dataset. The material from the prospective study consisted of cDNA or gDNA derived from T cells, B-cell-depleted T cells, or PBMCs. Broader findings and caveats from the paper: The quantity of clinical and demographic metadata differed by source and by participant and was supplied without curation.

From a lookup of the germline V gene, CDR1 and CDR2 are SQVTM and ANQGSEA. Including the terminal cysteine and phenylalanine, the CDR3 comprises 14 residues. Only CDR3 DNA remains: 42 bases, in frame from the first base. Germline trimming: 4 bases from V, 6 bases from J; junction bases outside gene matches: 7. The immunoSEQ Assay, a bias-controlled multiplex PCR, was used to amplify TCRbeta CDR3 regions from genomic DNA. On the authors' methods: Within the assay, amplification of reference gene primers was used to estimate how many nucleated cells each sample contained. To quantify the absolute abundance of each unique TCRbeta CDR3 rearrangement, sequence reads were collapsed and filtered. For each sample, productive Simpson clonality was calculated as the square root of Simpson's diversity index across productive rearrangements. The immuneACCESS repertoire file appears here via TCRdb, limited to in-frame rearrangements. These files lack a portion of the clones; in checked studies, under half of the deficit traces to unresolved V genes, and the cause of the others is not known. The V and J calls and clone size come from that table; D and trimming were worked out from the DNA. A total of about 140,000 clones appear in this sample, about four fifths of them only once. Approximately 3.5% of the sample is in the top ten clones.

Recombination connected TRBV29-1 to TRBJ2-7; 12 middle bases align to TRBD2. The origin of this receptor is a man aged 70 or older who had recovered from COVID-19. Input material: peripheral blood. The CDR3 region: CSVALAGGTGEQYF. At the DNA level, the sequence is TGCAGCGTTGCGCTAGCGGGAGGGACAGGCGAGCAGTACTTC.